The 15 T cell receptor beta chains in this list originate from one sample, sequenced in a study of blood T cell repertoires in COVID-19. Clones were sequenced by immunoSEQ multiplex PCR, and TCRdb holds only the in-frame ones, with some missing. Of under 100,000 clones listed, roughly 80% are singletons. Sequencing was performed on peripheral blood. The receptors stem from a man of 80 years or more with active or convalescent COVID-19.

This chain uses TRBV20-1 with TRBJ2-1, with TRBD2 matching 11 bases. The V segment lost 3 bases and the J segment 2 bases; nucleotides outside the gene matches: 9. The V gene's germline CDR1 is DFQATT and CDR2 SNEGSKA (reference sequence). This CDR3 has 17 amino acids. CDR3 nucleotide sequence: TGCAGTGCTAGTAGCGGGAGGGCCCAGATTACCTACAATGAGCAGTTCTTC. It is translated as CSASSGRAQITYNEQFF.

This clone came up once. The gene calls are TRBV18 and TRBJ2-3; D is uncertain. This CDR3 is built from 14 residues. Germline assignment: CDR1 KGHSH and CDR2 LQKENI. The V and J ends lost 3 bases and 0 bases respectively, with 7 bases between them. The DNA of the CDR3 is TGTGCCAGCTCACCTACAATTAGCACAGATACGCAGTATTTT. This translates into CASSPTISTDTQYF. The variable domain in full, with the rest retrieved from reference TRBV18 and TRBJ2-3, is NAGVMQNPRHLVRRRGQEARLRCSPMKGHSHVYWYRQLPEEGLKFMVYLQKENIIDESGMPKERFSAEFPKEGPSILRIQQVVRGDSAAYFCASSPTISTDTQYFGPGTRLTVL.

The V call is TRBV18, the J call TRBJ2-3, with 14 bases aligning to TRBD2. In germline, CDR1 is KGHSH, CDR2 LQKENI. This CDR3 is 19 amino acids long. V lost 4 bases and J lost 2; bases outside the gene matches: 11. The CDR3 DNA reads as TGTGCCAGCTCACTCATCGGGACTAGCGGGAGAACCCCCACAGATACGCAGTATTTT. Amino acid sequence: CASSLIGTSGRTPTDTQYF. Full variable domain (missing parts from reference TRBV18 and TRBJ2-3): NAGVMQNPRHLVRRRGQEARLRCSPMKGHSHVYWYRQLPEEGLKFMVYLQKENIIDESGMPKERFSAEFPKEGPSILRIQQVVRGDSAAYFCASSLIGTSGRTPTDTQYFGPGTRLTVL.

V usage is TRBV23-1 and J usage is TRBJ2-7, with a tentative D call TRBD1 (6 bases). TRBV23-1 belongs to the ORF category, with a function that is uncertain. The CDR3 is 15 amino acids. Trimming took 8 bases from V and 3 from J, leaving 20 bases between them. Here the CDR3 reads CASRNRGRGGYEQYV. CDR3 bases: TGCGCCAGCCGAAATCGGGGCAGGGGCGGCTACGAGCAGTACGTC.

J is TRBJ1-1 and V is TRBV27; 7 nucleotides agree with TRBD1. This CDR3 has 14 residues. From germline, CDR1 is MNHEY and CDR2 SMNVEV (reference sequence). With V trimmed by 1 base and J by 5 bases, 4 bases remained unmatched. Here the CDR3 reads CASSLYRGETEAFF. As DNA, the CDR3 is TGTGCCAGCAGTTTATACAGGGGTGAGACTGAAGCTTTCTTT.

The CDR3 nucleotides are TGTGCCAGCAGCTCGTCAGCAGGGCCCCACTCTGGAAACACCATATATTTT. It yields the protein CASSSSAGPHSGNTIYF. This sequence joins TRBV11-3 and TRBJ1-3; TRBD1 is a possible D gene (5 bases). The V end was cut by 4 bases, the J end by 0 bases, with 16 bases between. This CDR3 has 17 residues. Germline assignment: CDR1 SGHNT and CDR2 YENEEA.

This clone was counted a few times. V usage is TRBV9 and J usage is TRBJ1-5; 7 nucleotides agree with TRBD1. V trimming: 5 bases; J trimming: 8 bases; junction bases outside the gene matches: 13. The CDR3 is 15 residues long. CDR1 and CDR2 from the germline V gene are SGDLS and YYNGEE. This chain's CDR3 is CASSATGTATEPQHF. The CDR3 nucleotides are TGTGCCAGCAGTGCTACCGGGACAGCCACGGAGCCCCAGCATTTT. Using reference TRBV9 and TRBJ1-5 for the parts outside the CDR3, the full variable domain is DSGVTQTPKHLITATGQRVTLRCSPRSGDLSVYWYQQSLDQGLQFLIQYYNGEERAKGNILERFSAQQFPDLHSELNLSSLELGDSALYFCASSATGTATEPQHFGDGTRLSIL.

The chain combines TRBV9 with TRBJ2-3, with D unresolved. The V gene lost 0 bases and the J gene lost 4 bases, with 12 bases spanning the gap. Germline V gene data show CDR1 as SGDLS and CDR2 as YYNGEE. This CDR3 has 15 amino acids. The CDR3 loop is CASSVAGHTADTQYF. CDR3 bases: TGTGCCAGCAGCGTAGCTGGGCACACCGCAGATACGCAGTATTTT.

This chain joins TRBV7-2 and TRBJ1-1; D not resolved. Germline V gene sequence: CDR1 SGHTA, CDR2 FQGNSA. Trimming took off 2 bases at V and 5 bases at J, with 12 bases between the two ends. The CDR3 totals 14 residues. Written as DNA, the CDR3 is TGTGCCAGCAGCTTATTGCAGTTAAATACTGAAGCTTTCTTT. Protein sequence: CASSLLQLNTEAFF.

The rearrangement links TRBV6-1 to TRBJ1-2, with a weak D call TRBD1 (6 bases). The CDR3 totals 15 residues. Per germline, CDR1 MNHNS and CDR2 SASEGT. Between the trimmed V and J ends, which lost 3 bases and 8 bases, there was a span of 19 bases. CDR3 in amino acids: CASSDPGTPPGGYTF. DNA for the CDR3: TGTGCCAGCAGTGACCCCGGGACACCCCCGGGAGGCTACACCTTC.

This clone is a singleton in its sample. The J gene is TRBJ2-7, the V gene TRBV27, with 9 bases identical to TRBD1. There are 15 residues in the CDR3. The germline V gene has CDR1 MNHEY and CDR2 SMNVEV (reference sequence). With V trimmed by 4 bases and J by 9 bases, 13 bases remained unmatched. Here the CDR3 reads CASSYPGTGFGRQYV. The CDR3 DNA is TGTGCCAGCAGTTACCCCGGGACAGGGTTTGGGAGGCAGTACGTC.

V and J are TRBV7-2 and TRBJ1-5; perhaps TRBD1 as D (5 bases). Per germline, CDR1 SGHTA and CDR2 FQGNSA. This CDR3 is built from 16 residues. V was shortened by 5 bases and J by 7 bases, with 21 bases between the two germline ends. Here the CDR3 DNA reads TGTGCCAGCAGCCCTCCAGGGCTTAGGGCTGGGCAGCCCCAGCATTTT. Translating it yields CASSPPGLRAGQPQHF. The full variable domain, completed using reference TRBV7-2 and TRBJ1-5, is GAGVSQSPSNKVTEKGKDVELRCDPISGHTALYWYRQSLGQGLEFLIYFQGNSAPDKSGLPSDRFSAERTGGSVSTLTIQRTQQEDSAVYLCASSPPGLRAGQPQHFGDGTRLSIL.

The rearrangement uses TRBV3-1 (or the pseudogene TRBV3-2) and TRBJ1-1; no reliable D call. Deletions cut 4 bases from V and 10 bases from J, with 13 bases between. The CDR3 totals 12 residues. Germline CDR1 is LGHDT and CDR2 is YNNKEL (reference sequence). In DNA form, the CDR3 reads TGTGCCAGCAGCCCGACGGGGTTCGCAGCTTTCTTT. Its protein product is CASSPTGFAAFF.

This rearrangement joins TRBV19 to TRBJ1-5; D possibly corresponds to TRBD1 (6 bases). Germline V lookup: CDR1 LNHDA, CDR2 SQIVND (reference sequence). V gave up 4 bases and J gave up 0 bases, with 13 bases separating them. This CDR3 comprises 16 residues. The CDR3 is CASSTLTRGSNQPQHF. DNA of the CDR3: TGTGCCAGTAGTACACTGACCAGGGGTAGCAATCAGCCCCAGCATTTT.

J is TRBJ1-2 and V is TRBV24-1; D is unresolved. With 4 bases removed from V and 2 bases from J, the gap between germline ends came to 10 bases. This CDR3 comprises 14 residues. Germline CDR1 reads KGHDR; CDR2 reads SFDVKD. This chain's CDR3 is CATSDLTFNYGYTF. The CDR3 nucleotides are TGTGCCACCAGTGACTTGACTTTCAACTATGGCTACACCTTC.